This is a list of T cell receptor beta chains from one sample in a study of blood T cells in healthy people across ages. TCRdb analysed the 5' RACE reads with MiXCR anew, one entry per CDR3 protein. The sample has about 810,000 distinct CDR3 sequences; roughly 35% are singletons. Specimen: blood. The receptors were sampled from a man aged 18 to 29 in good health. The CDR3 runs from the conserved cysteine through the conserved F or W. Each record gives: V gene, J gene, CDR3 protein.

V gene: TRBV24-1; J gene: TRBJ2-5; CDR3 protein: CATIKGTDDRETQYF
V gene: TRBV2; J gene: TRBJ2-6; CDR3 protein: CASKNRSSGANVLTF
V gene: TRBV10-3; J gene: TRBJ2-3; CDR3 protein: CAISEYGGLGTDTQYF
V gene: TRBV3-1; J gene: TRBJ2-5; CDR3 protein: CASSMGGHRERQETQYF
V gene: TRBV5-1; J gene: TRBJ2-5; CDR3 protein: CASSRNREKETQYF
V gene: TRBV4-3; J gene: TRBJ2-3; CDR3 protein: CASSQGGAASTDTQYF
V gene: TRBV4-2; J gene: TRBJ2-5; CDR3 protein: CASSQDRLAGGYQETQYF
V gene: TRBV2; J gene: TRBJ1-2; CDR3 protein: CASRQDRAGSYGYTF
V gene: TRBV12-5; J gene: TRBJ2-5; CDR3 protein: CASGLNSYEQYF
V gene: TRBV5-1; J gene: TRBJ1-2; CDR3 protein: CASSSNRAPRGYTF